The present TCR beta chain was sequenced within a study of blood T cell repertoires in COVID-19 (dated by TCRdb to about 2020). Regarding the complete study: The collaborator samples originated in the United States, Italy and Spain and spanned the acute and convalescent phases of COVID-19. The repertoires were released in a freely available public database meant as a resource for research on the immune response to SARS-CoV-2. The samples were drawn from the first 160 participants of the ongoing ImmuneRACE study and from 1,254 subjects provided by 6 global collaborators. Where available, HLA class I and class II types were obtained from metadata supplied by the sample provider rather than from assay-based typing. A de-identified subject ID, COVID-19 status, age in years and sex were almost always included in the sample metadata. Subjects who had been exposed to COVID-19, were actively infected with it, or had recovered from it provided the deeply sampled blood TCRbeta repertoires that made up the dataset. The prospective study material was composed of cDNA or gDNA derived from T cells, B-cell-depleted T cells, or PBMCs.

Note on this clone: There is no known antigen for this receptor. Base qualities are missing; no much larger clone stands one base away.

TCRbeta CDR3 regions were amplified from genomic DNA by means of the immunoSEQ Assay, a bias-controlled multiplex PCR. Per the authors' processing: Nucleated cell counts per sample were estimated from amplification of reference gene primers within the assay. To quantify the absolute abundance of each unique TCRbeta CDR3 rearrangement, sequence reads were collapsed and filtered. Productive Simpson clonality was computed per sample as the square root of Simpson's diversity index over productive rearrangements. Here the immuneACCESS table is served through TCRdb, limited to in-frame sequences with V and J called. Missing clones are a known gap in these copies; in checked studies unresolved V genes cover under half, and the rest lacks a known reason. The D gene and trimming were derived from the DNA, and the V and J assignments and clone size from that table. The sample records fewer than 100,000 clones, about 86% of which are singletons. The top ten clonotypes cover approximately 15% of the sample.

CDR3 length: 13 amino acids, cysteine to phenylalanine. Only the CDR3 DNA is retained, 39 bases long and in frame from the first base. V is pared back by 3 bases and J by 2 bases, with 8 bases lying between the germline termini. Beyond this particular receptor, the publication reports: How much clinical and demographic metadata was included differed by source and by participant, and the metadata was provided uncurated.

Each collaborating institution followed its own protocols to collect whole blood in K2EDTA tubes. Collaborator samples were shipped for TCRbeta analysis as frozen whole blood, isolated PBMCs, or DNA extracted from either sample type. The V and J segments used are TRBV12-3 or TRBV12-4 and TRBJ2-7; TRBD2 might be the D gene, on 5 matching bases. The TCR sequence derives from a human donor in a cohort sampled during active COVID-19. The sample was peripheral blood. The DNA is TGTGCCAGCAGTTTTAAGAGGGCCTACGAGCAGTACTTC. Its protein reads: CASSFKRAYEQYF.